The 2 T cell receptor beta chains presented below share a single source sample, sequenced in a study of T-cell memory formation after mild COVID-19. TCRdb reanalysed the 5' RACE reads using MiXCR and keeps one entry per CDR3 protein. The sample records about 430,000 distinct CDR3 sequences, roughly 18% being singletons. Sequenced: PBMCs or a T cell subset sorted from them (not recorded which). The receptors originated from a man aged 18 to 30 who had mild COVID-19 (a few samples of this study predate the infection). Cell type and time point are not known.

This sequence joins TRBV5-1 and TRBJ2-2; D is perhaps TRBD2 (5 bases). From germline, CDR1 is SGHRS and CDR2 YFSETQ. This CDR3 spans 15 amino acids. Trimming pared 9 bases from V and 5 bases from J, leaving 20 bases between. The chain's CDR3 is CATTERQAWTGELFF. The CDR3 DNA sequence: TGCGCCACCACGGAGCGGCAGGCCTGGACCGGGGAGCTGTTTTTT.

This clonotype was seen only a few times. This chain uses TRBV14 with TRBJ1-2; TRBD1 aligns across 11 bases. With 4 bases clipped from V and 7 bases from J, the junction kept 5 bases outside the gene matches. The CDR3 consists of 14 residues. Germline V CDR1 and CDR2: SGHDN, FVKESK. CDR3 DNA sequence: TGTGCCAGCAGCCGAGGACAGGGGGCGTTTGGCTACACCTTC. Its translation: CASSRGQGAFGYTF.